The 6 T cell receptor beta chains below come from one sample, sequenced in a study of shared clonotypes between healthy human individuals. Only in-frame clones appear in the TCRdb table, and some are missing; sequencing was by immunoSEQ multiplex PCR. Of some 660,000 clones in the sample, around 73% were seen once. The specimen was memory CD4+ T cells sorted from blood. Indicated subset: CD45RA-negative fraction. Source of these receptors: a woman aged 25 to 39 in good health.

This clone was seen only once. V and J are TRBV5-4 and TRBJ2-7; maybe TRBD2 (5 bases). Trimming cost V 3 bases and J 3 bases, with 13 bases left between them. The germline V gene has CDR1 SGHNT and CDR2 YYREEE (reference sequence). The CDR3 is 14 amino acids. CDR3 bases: TGTGCCAGCAGCTCCGCCGGGAACTTCTACGAGCAGTACTTC. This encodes CASSSAGNFYEQYF.

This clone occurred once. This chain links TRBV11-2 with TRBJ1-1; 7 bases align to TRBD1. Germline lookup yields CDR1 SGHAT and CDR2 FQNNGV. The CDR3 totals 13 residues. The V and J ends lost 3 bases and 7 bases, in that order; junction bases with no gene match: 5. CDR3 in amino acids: CASSFQGGGEAFF. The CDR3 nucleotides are TGTGCCAGCAGCTTTCAGGGGGGTGGTGAAGCTTTCTTT. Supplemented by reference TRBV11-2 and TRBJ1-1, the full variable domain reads EAGVAQSPRYKIIEKRQSVAFWCNPISGHATLYWYQQILGQGPKLLIQFQNNGVVDDSQLPKDRFSAERLKGVDSTLKIQPAKLEDSAVYLCASSFQGGGEAFFGQGTRLTVV.

The CDR3 bases are TGCGCCAGCAGCCCTGAAGCTAACTATGGCTACACCTTC. Translating gives CASSPEANYGYTF. The chain combines TRBV5-1 with TRBJ1-2; D is uncertain. This CDR3 spans 13 amino acids. Deletions cut 4 bases from V and 0 bases from J, with 7 bases between. The germline CDR1 and CDR2 sequences are SGHRS and YFSETQ.

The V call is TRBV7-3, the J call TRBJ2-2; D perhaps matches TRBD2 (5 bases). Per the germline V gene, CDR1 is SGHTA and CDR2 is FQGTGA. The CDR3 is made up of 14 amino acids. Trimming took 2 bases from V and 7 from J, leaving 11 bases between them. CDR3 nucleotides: TGTGCCAGCAGCTTAGGAACGGGAAGCGGGGAGCTGTTTTTT. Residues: CASSLGTGSGELFF. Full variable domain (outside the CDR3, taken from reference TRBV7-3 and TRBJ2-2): GAGVSQTPSNKVTEKGKYVELRCDPISGHTALYWYRQSLGQGPEFLIYFQGTGAADDSGLPNDRFFAVRPEGSVSTLKIQRTERGDSAVYLCASSLGTGSGELFFGEGSRLTVL.

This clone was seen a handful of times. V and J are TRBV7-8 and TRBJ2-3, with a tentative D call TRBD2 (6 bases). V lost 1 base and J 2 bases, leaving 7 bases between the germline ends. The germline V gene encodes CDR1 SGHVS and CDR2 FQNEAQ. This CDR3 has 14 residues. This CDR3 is CASSLGGLTDTQYF. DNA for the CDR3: TGTGCCAGCAGCTTAGGGGGACTCACAGATACGCAGTATTTT.

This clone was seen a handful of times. As DNA, the CDR3 is TGTGCCAGCGGAGAGTCCTTGGGGTCGAATGAGCAGTTCTTC. Encoded protein: CASGESLGSNEQFF. The chain combines TRBV28 with TRBJ2-1; no definite D call. Germline V CDR1 and CDR2: MDHEN, SYDVKM. The CDR3 is 14 residues long. Trimming removed 8 bases at V and 7 bases at J, with 18 bases between. Based on the CDR3 plus reference TRBV28 and TRBJ2-1, the full variable domain is DVKVTQSSRYLVKRTGEKVFLECVQDMDHENMFWYRQDPGLGLRLIYFSYDVKMKEKGDIPEGYSVSREKKERFSLILESASTNQTSMYLCASGESLGSNEQFFGPGTRLTVL.